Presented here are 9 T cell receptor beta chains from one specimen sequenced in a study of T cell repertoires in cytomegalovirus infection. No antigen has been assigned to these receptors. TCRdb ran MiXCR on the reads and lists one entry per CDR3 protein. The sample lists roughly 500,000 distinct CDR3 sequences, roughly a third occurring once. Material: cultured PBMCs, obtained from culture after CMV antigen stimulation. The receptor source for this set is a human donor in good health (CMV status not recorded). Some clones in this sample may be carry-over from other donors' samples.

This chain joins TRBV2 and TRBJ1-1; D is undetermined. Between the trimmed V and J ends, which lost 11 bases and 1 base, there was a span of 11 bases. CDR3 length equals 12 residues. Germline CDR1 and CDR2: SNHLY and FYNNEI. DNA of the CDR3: TGTGCCTGCACGCGGAGGAACACTGAAGCTTTCTTT. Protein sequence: CACTRRNTEAFF.

This CDR3 reads CSARDPLAGNLGETQYF. The CDR3 nucleotides are TGCAGTGCTAGAGATCCACTAGCGGGAAACCTGGGAGAGACCCAGTACTTC. The V call is TRBV20-1, the J call TRBJ2-5; the match to TRBD2 covers 10 bases. Germline V gene data show CDR1 as DFQATT and CDR2 as SNEGSKA (reference sequence). The J segment lost 4 bases and the V segment lost 0 bases, leaving 11 bases of the junction unmatched. This CDR3 has 17 amino acids.

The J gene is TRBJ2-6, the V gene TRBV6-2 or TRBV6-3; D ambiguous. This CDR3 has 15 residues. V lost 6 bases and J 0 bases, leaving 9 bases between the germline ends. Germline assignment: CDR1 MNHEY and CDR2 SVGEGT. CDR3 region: CASSSKVSGANVLTF. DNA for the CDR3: TGTGCCAGCAGCTCCAAGGTCTCTGGGGCCAACGTCCTGACTTTC.

The CDR3 is CASSRSVDSPLHF. As DNA, the CDR3 is TGTGCCAGCTCACGCAGCGTAGATTCACCCCTCCACTTT. The rearrangement uses TRBV18 and TRBJ1-6, with D unresolved. Germline V gene data show CDR1 as KGHSH and CDR2 as LQKENI. The CDR3 has 13 residues. V was trimmed by 4 bases and J by 8 bases, leaving 9 bases between them.

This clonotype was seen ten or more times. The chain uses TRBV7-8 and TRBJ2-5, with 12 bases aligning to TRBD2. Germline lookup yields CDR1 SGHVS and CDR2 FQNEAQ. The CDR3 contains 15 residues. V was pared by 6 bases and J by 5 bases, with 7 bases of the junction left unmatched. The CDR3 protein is CASRLTSGSGETQYF. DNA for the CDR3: TGTGCCAGCAGGCTGACTAGCGGGAGTGGGGAGACCCAGTACTTC.

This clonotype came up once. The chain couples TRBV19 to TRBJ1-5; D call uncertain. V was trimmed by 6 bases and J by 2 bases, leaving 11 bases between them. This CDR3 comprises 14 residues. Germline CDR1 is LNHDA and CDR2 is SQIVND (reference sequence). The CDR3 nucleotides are TGTGCCAGTAGGTTGGGCCGGGGCAATCAGCCCCAGCATTTT. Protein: CASRLGRGNQPQHF.

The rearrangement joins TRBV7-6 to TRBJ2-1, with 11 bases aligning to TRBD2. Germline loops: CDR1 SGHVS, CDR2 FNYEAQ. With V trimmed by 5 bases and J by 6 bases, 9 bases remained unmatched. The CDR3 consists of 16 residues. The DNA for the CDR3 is TGTGCCAGCAGCCAACAAGGACTAGCGGGTGGCAATGAGCAGTTCTTC. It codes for CASSQQGLAGGNEQFF.

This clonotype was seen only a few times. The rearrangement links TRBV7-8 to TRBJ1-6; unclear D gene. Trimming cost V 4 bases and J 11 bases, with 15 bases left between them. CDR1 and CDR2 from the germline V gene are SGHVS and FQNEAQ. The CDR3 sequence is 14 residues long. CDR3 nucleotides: TGTGCCAGCAGCTCAAACTTAGGGATTGCACCCCTCCACTTT. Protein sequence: CASSSNLGIAPLHF.

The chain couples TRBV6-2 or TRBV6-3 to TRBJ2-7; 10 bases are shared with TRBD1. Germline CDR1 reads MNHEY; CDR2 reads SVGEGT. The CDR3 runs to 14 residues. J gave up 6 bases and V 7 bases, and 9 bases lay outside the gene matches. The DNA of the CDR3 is TGTGCCAGCACCGATCCGACAGGGGGCTCCGAGCAGTACGTC. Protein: CASTDPTGGSEQYV.